This entry is about one T cell receptor (beta chain). This clone has more than one count but fewer than ten. Its antigen target is currently unknown. The input lacks base qualities; no much larger clone sits a single base away. This entry is derived from a study of glioma-infiltrating T cells after dendritic cell vaccination listed by TCRdb under 2016. About the investigation overall: The cohort included approximately 15 glioblastoma patients drawn from Phase I and II dendritic cell vaccination trials, of whom 9 were newly diagnosed and 6 had recurrent disease. The vaccine was prepared from monocyte-derived dendritic cells that were cultured for around 7 days with IL-4 and GM-CSF and then pulsed overnight with autologous tumor lysate. Each patient got three intradermal injections of the dendritic cell vaccine, spaced at biweekly intervals, in the arm below the axilla. Deep sequencing of TCR beta CDR3 regions was used to quantify tumor-infiltrating lymphocyte content and compare tumor and blood repertoires in dendritic cell-vaccinated glioblastoma patients. Between about 2002 and 2012, patients were given autologous tumor lysate-pulsed dendritic cell vaccination. Survival after dendritic cell vaccination was correlated with TCR sequencing metrics, such as TIL content and the overlap between tumor and blood repertoires.

TCRB CDR3 regions were amplified from approximately 2 ug genomic DNA, or all available DNA if less, using the immunoSEQ assay. The multiplex PCR relied on 60 forward primers for TCR V beta segments and 13 reverse primers for J beta segments. To estimate the number of reads per starting template, synthetic control templates were added to each sample at limiting dilution. Reads of 87 bp were generated by sequencing on the Illumina HiSeq System. In the source study's methods: PCR and sequencing errors were removed by a nearest neighbor algorithm that merged closely related sequences. TCR overlap was measured as the percentage of unique tumor TCR beta sequences also present in the same patient's peripheral blood. TCRdb carries this immuneACCESS record with in-frame sequences only. Its versions omit some clonotypes, under half of them owing to an unresolved V gene in the studies checked, with the rest unexplained. From that table come the V and J calls and clone size; the DNA was used to work out D and trimming. For this sample there are over 80,000 clones; about 87% appear just once. The ten most abundant clones make up approximately 3% of the sample.

Overall study outcomes, separate from this receptor: The three-group TCR overlap response model was characterized as speculative, and prospective validation of the model was stated to be required. The cohort was small and heterogeneous, only a few patients had full blood and tumor sets, and even fewer had initial-recurrent tumor pairs. TCR clonality showed no direct relationship with survival, which suggests that a diverse polyclonal response may matter. Higher estimated pretreatment TIL content predicted longer time to progression and overall survival after dendritic cell vaccination.

The CDR3 covers 13 residues, taking in both the cysteine and the phenylalanine. Only CDR3 DNA is held: 39 bases, read in frame from base 1. Based on the germline V gene, the CDR1 and CDR2 sequences are SGHNT and YENEEA. Trimming removed 5 bases from V and 1 base from J, leaving 7 bases between the germline ends. Selection of patients required sufficient residual fresh-frozen tumor tissue and over two years of available survival data. None of the glioblastoma patients carried an isocitrate dehydrogenase mutation, although molecular status otherwise varied. PBMC were collected before vaccination, two weeks after the third vaccination, and at tumor progression if progression occurred. The Qiagen DNeasy Blood extraction Kit was used to extract genomic DNA.

The origin of this receptor is a human donor with glioblastoma. The rearrangement combines TRBV11-3 with TRBJ2-3, with TRBD1 tentatively as D gene (5 bases match). Sequencing used blood, obtained before dendritic cell vaccination. The DNA sequence is as follows: TGTGCCAGCAGCCGCAGGGGCACAGATACGCAGTATTTT. The resulting protein is CASSRRGTDTQYF. This CDR3, with the reference TRBV11-3 and TRBJ2-3 proteins standing in past its ends, gives the full variable domain EAGVVQSPRYKIIEKKQPVAFWCNPISGHNTLYWYLQNLGQGPELLIRYENEEAVDDSQLPKDRFSAERLKGVDSTLKIQPAELGDSAVYLCASSRRGTDTQYFGPGTRLTVL.